A single sample gave rise to the 7 T cell receptor beta chains below, sequenced in a study of chemoradiotherapy in HPV16-positive cancers. TCRdb keeps only in-frame clones here, not all; method: immunoSEQ multiplex PCR. In the table there are about 30,000 clones, roughly nine tenths of which are singletons. The specimen was blood, collected from a patient who underwent chemoradiotherapy. These receptors all come from a human donor with HPV-associated anogenital cancer.

V gene TRBV11-2 combines with J gene TRBJ1-1; TRBD1 might be the D (5 bases). The V and J ends lost 1 base and 5 bases respectively, with 11 bases between them. Germline CDR1 is SGHAT and CDR2 is FQNNGV. The CDR3 covers 14 residues. In nucleotides, the CDR3 is TGTGCCAGCAGCTTAGTTGGGGGTGAGACTGAAGCTTTCTTT. Encoded protein: CASSLVGGETEAFF.

This chain uses TRBV6-5 with TRBJ1-5; D is perhaps TRBD1 (5 bases). Trimming stripped 2 bases from V and 6 bases from J, with 11 bases between. The CDR3 contains 14 residues. Germline loops: CDR1 MNHEY, CDR2 SVGAGI. CDR3 nucleotide sequence: TGTGCCAGCAGTTACAGCAGGGAGAGTCAGCCCCAGCATTTT. Translation: CASSYSRESQPQHF.

This chain connects TRBV5-1 to TRBJ1-1; D not certain. The CDR3 loop spans 15 amino acids. Trimming pared 4 bases from V and 3 bases from J, leaving 16 bases between. Germline CDR1 and CDR2: SGHRS and YFSETQ. Here the CDR3 DNA reads TGCGCCAGCAGCCAAGACTCAGGAGGATACACTGAAGCTTTCTTT. It is translated as CASSQDSGGYTEAFF.

The chain is built from TRBV27 and TRBJ2-7; 13 bases align to TRBD2. This CDR3 comprises 15 residues. With 5 bases clipped from V and 2 bases from J, the junction kept 3 bases outside the gene matches. Germline V lookup: CDR1 MNHEY, CDR2 SMNVEV (reference sequence). The CDR3 sequence: CASSPGTSGTYEQYF. CDR3 bases: TGTGCCAGCAGTCCGGGGACTAGCGGGACCTACGAGCAGTACTTC.

The V gene is TRBV5-1, the J gene TRBJ2-1, with a possible D match to TRBD2 (6 bases). V was cut by 0 bases and J by 7 bases, with 14 bases left in between. This CDR3 is 15 amino acids long. Per the germline V gene, CDR1 is SGHRS and CDR2 is YFSETQ. CDR3 nucleotide sequence: TGCGCCAGCAGCTTGGACGCCGGGACTTGGAATGAGCAGTTCTTC. It encodes CASSLDAGTWNEQFF.

DNA of the CDR3: TGTGCCAGCAGGAGGAGCGGGAGAAACGGGGAGCTGTTTTTT. It yields the protein CASRRSGRNGELFF. The chain has TRBV6-1 and TRBJ2-2; 8 bases fit TRBD2. With V trimmed by 6 bases and J by 7 bases, 7 bases remained unmatched. Germline CDR1 and CDR2: MNHNS and SASEGT. This CDR3 comprises 14 residues.

The rearrangement joins TRBV27 to TRBJ2-7; 7 bases align to TRBD1. With V trimmed by 10 bases and J by 4 bases, 4 bases remained unmatched. The length of the CDR3 is 11 residues. From germline, CDR1 is MNHEY and CDR2 SMNVEV (reference sequence). The CDR3 nucleotides read TGTGCCACTTTACAGGGGTACGAGCAGTACTTC. Residues: CATLQGYEQYF.